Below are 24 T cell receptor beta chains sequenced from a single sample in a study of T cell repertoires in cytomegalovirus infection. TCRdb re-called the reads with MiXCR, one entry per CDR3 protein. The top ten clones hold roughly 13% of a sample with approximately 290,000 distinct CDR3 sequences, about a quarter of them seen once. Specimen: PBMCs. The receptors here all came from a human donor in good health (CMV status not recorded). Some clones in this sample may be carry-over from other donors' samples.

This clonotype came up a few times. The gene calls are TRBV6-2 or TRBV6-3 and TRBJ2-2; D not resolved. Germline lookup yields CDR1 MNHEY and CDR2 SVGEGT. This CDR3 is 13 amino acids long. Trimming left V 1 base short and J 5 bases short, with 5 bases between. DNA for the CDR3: TGTGCCAGCAGTTACTGGGCTACCGGGGAGCTGTTTTTT. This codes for CASSYWATGELFF.

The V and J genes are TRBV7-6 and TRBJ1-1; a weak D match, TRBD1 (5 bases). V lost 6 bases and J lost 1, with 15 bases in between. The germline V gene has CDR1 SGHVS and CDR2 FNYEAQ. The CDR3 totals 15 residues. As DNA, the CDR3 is TGTGCCAGCAGTTATTGGGACTTCAAGAACACTGAAGCTTTCTTT. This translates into CASSYWDFKNTEAFF. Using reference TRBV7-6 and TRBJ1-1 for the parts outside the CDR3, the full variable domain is GAGVSQSPRYKVTKRGQDVALRCDPISGHVSLYWYRQALGQGPEFLTYFNYEAQQDKSGLPNDRFSAERPEGSISTLTIQRTEQRDSAMYRCASSYWDFKNTEAFFGQGTRLTVV.

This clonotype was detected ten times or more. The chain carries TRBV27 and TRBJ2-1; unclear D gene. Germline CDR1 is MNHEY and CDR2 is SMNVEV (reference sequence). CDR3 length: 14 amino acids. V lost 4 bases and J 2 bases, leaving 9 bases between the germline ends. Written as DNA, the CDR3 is TGTGCCAGCAGTTGGGTTAGTACCTACAATGAGCAGTTCTTC. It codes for CASSWVSTYNEQFF.

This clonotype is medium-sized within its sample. The CDR3 region has the DNA TGTGCCAGCCGGGTTACTGGGACAGATTACAATGAGCAGTTCTTC. Its protein product is CASRVTGTDYNEQFF. The V gene is TRBV7-2, the J gene TRBJ2-1; 7 nucleotides line up with TRBD1. This CDR3 region has 15 residues. Looked up from germline, CDR1 is SGHTA and CDR2 is FQGNSA. J lost 4 bases, V lost 8 bases, and 11 bases had no gene match.

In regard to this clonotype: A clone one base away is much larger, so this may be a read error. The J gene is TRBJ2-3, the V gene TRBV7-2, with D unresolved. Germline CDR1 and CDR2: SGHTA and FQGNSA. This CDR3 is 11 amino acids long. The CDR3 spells CVSRNTDTQYF. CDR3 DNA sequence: TGTGTCAGCCGGAACACAGATACGCAGTATTTT.

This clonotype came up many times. Here the CDR3 DNA reads TGCAGCGTTGAAGTTAAGGTGGGGTCCGGGGAGCTGTTTTTT. Its protein is CSVEVKVGSGELFF. The chain employs TRBV29-1 and TRBJ2-2, with no clear D. V was pared by 1 base and J by 6 bases, with 12 bases between. The length of the CDR3 is 14 residues. The germline CDR1 and CDR2 sequences are SQVTM and ANQGSEA.

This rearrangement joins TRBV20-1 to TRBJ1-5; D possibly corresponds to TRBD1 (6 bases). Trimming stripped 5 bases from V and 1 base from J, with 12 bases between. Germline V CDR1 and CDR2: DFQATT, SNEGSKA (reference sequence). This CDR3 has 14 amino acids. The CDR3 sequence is CSAVAGASNQPQHF. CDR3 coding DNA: TGCAGTGCTGTTGCAGGGGCCAGCAATCAGCCCCAGCATTTT.

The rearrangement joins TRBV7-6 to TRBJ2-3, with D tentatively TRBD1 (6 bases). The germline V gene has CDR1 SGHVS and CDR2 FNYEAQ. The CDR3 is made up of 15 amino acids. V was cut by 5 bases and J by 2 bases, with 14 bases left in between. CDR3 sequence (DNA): TGTGCCAGCAGCAGAGGGGACACCTCCACAGATACGCAGTATTTT. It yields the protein CASSRGDTSTDTQYF.

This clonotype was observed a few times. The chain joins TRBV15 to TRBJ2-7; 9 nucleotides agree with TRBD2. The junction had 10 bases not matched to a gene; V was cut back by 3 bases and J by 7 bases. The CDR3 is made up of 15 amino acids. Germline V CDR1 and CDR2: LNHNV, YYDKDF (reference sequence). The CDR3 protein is CATSRRGREGAEQYF. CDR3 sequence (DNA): TGTGCCACCAGCAGGAGAGGGCGGGAGGGAGCTGAGCAGTACTTC.

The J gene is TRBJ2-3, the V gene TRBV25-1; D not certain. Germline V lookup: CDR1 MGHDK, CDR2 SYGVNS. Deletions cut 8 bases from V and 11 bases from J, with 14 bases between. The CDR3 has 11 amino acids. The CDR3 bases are TGTGCCAGCGGACCCCTGGTAAGGCAGTATTTT. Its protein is CASGPLVRQYF.

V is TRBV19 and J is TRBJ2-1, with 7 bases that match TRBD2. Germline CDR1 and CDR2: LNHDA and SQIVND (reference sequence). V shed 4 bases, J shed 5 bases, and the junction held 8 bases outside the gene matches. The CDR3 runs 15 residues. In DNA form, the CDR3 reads TGTGCCAGTAGTAACATGGGGCGGGGGAACAATGAGCAGTTCTTC. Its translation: CASSNMGRGNNEQFF.

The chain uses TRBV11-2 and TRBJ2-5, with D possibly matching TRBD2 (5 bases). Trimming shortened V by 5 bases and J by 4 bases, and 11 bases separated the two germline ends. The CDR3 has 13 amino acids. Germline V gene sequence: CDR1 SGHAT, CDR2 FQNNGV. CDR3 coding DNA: TGTGCCAGCAGCCCACTAGTTGGAGAGACCCAGTACTTC. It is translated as CASSPLVGETQYF.

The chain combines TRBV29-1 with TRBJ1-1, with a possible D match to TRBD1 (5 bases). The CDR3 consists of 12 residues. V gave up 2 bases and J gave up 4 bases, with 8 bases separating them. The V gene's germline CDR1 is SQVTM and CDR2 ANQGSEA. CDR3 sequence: CSVEQGGTEAFF. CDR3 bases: TGCAGCGTTGAACAGGGTGGCACTGAAGCTTTCTTT.

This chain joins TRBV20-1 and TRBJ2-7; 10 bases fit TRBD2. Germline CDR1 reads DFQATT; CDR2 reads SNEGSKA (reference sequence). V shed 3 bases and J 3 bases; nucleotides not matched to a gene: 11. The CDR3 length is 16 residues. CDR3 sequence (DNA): TGCAGTGCTAGGGACCCCGGGACTAGCGCCATCTACGAGCAGTACTTC. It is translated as CSARDPGTSAIYEQYF.

The CDR3 sequence: CASSQRGRNTEAFF. For the CDR3, the DNA is TGTGCCAGCAGCCAAAGGGGGCGGAACACTGAAGCTTTCTTT. V gene TRBV14 combines with J gene TRBJ1-1; TRBD1 matches 7 bases. CDR3 length: 14 residues. In germline, CDR1 is SGHDN, CDR2 FVKESK. Trimming removed 2 bases from V and 1 base from J; junction bases left unmatched: 1.

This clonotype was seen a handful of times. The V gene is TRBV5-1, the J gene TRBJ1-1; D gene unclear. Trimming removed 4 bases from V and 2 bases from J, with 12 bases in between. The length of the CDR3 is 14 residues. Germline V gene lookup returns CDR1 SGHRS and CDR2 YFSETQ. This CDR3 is CASSTSTANTEAFF. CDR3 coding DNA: TGCGCCAGCAGCACTTCGACCGCCAACACTGAAGCTTTCTTT.

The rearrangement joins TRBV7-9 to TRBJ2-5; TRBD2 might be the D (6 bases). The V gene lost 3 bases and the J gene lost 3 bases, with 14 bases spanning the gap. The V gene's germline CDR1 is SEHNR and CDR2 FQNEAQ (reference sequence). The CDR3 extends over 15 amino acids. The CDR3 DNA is TGTGCCAGCAGCTTGGACCTCGGGGGTGAAGAGACCCAGTACTTC. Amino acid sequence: CASSLDLGGEETQYF.

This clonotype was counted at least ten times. The CDR3 DNA reads TGTGCCAGCAGTTTAACAGGGGGAACTGGAAACACCATATATTTT. Protein product: CASSLTGGTGNTIYF. V and J are TRBV12-3 or TRBV12-4 and TRBJ1-3; 8 bases map to TRBD1. J was trimmed by 2 bases and V by 2 bases; bases with no gene match: 2. This CDR3 region has 15 residues.

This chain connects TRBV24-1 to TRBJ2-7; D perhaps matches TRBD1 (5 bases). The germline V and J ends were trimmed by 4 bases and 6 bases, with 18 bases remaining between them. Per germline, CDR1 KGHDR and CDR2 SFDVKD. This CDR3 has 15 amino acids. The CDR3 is CATSDTRVLNGEQYF. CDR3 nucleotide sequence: TGTGCCACCAGTGACACCAGGGTTCTTAACGGCGAGCAGTACTTC.

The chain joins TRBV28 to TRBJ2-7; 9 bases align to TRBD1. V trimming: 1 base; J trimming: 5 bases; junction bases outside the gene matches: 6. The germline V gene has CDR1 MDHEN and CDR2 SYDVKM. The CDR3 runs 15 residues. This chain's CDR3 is CASSLYGDRVDEQYF. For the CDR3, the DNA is TGTGCCAGCAGTTTATATGGGGACAGGGTGGACGAGCAGTACTTC.

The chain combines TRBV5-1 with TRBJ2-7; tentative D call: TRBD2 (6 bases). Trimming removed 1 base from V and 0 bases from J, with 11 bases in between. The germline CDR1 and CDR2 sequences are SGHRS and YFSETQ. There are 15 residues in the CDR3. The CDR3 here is CASSLSLGSSYEQYF. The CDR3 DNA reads TGCGCCAGCAGCTTGTCTCTCGGGAGCTCCTACGAGCAGTACTTC.

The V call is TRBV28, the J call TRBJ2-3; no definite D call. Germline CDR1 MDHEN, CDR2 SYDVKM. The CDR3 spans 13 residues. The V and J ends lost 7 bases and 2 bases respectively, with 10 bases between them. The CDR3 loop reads CASTLNPTDTQYF. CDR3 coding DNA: TGTGCCAGCACCCTAAACCCCACAGATACGCAGTATTTT.

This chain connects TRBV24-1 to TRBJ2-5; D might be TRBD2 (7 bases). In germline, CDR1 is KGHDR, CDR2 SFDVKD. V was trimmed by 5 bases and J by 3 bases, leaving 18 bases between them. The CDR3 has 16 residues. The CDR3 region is CATSVQSGDTKETQYF. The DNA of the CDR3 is TGTGCCACCAGTGTACAGAGCGGGGACACCAAAGAGACCCAGTACTTC.

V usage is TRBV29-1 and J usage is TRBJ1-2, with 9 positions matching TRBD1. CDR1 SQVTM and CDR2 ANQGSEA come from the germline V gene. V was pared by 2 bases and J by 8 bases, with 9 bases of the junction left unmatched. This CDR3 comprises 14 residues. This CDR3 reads CSVETGTGIQGYTF. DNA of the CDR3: TGCAGCGTTGAAACTGGGACAGGGATCCAGGGCTACACCTTC.